This record concerns one T cell receptor beta chain sequence. These data are taken from a study of blood T cell repertoires in COVID-19. The wider study: Some COVID-19 samples were acute and others convalescent; all came from the United States, Italy and Spain. PBMCs, B-cell-depleted T cells, or T cells were the source of the cDNA or gDNA that made up the material.

CDR3 length: 16 amino acids. Germline V gene data show CDR1 as KGHSH and CDR2 as LQKENI. V shed 0 bases and J shed 0 bases, with 6 bases lying between them. Measured with immunoSEQ multiplex PCR; TCRdb has only the in-frame clones, and not every one. The sample shows fewer than 150,000 clones, about 76% of them seen only once. The rearrangement uses TRBV18 and TRBJ2-6; a possible D gene is TRBD1 (6 bases). The sample consisted of peripheral blood. This TCR was sampled from a man older than 75 with acute or convalescent COVID-19. For the CDR3, the DNA is TGTGCCAGCTCACCACCGGACAGCTCTGGGGCCAACGTCCTGACTTTC. Translated, it gives CASSPPDSSGANVLTF.